The clone carrying this T cell receptor (beta chain) was counted only a few times. The antigen is not known. General study points: Around an eighth of tumor Treg sequences matched naive CD4+ cells. Tumor memory CD4+ T cell TCR gene usage was found to cluster with blood and lymph node memory CD4+ cells and with lymph node naive CD4+ cells. Tumor-infiltrating Treg TCR alpha and beta sequences overlapped most with tumor naive CD4+ T cells, then blood naive.

Amplification of TRBV12-4/TRBJ1-2 clonotypes used adaptor-ligated barcode primers. TCRdb re-called the multiplex PCR reads with MiXCR, one entry per CDR3 protein. Among some 410 distinct CDR3 sequences listed, roughly a third were seen once. Cells sorted as Tregs were CD4+, CD25+ and CD127-/low. Trimming pared 7 bases from V and 7 bases from J, leaving 22 bases between. CDR3 length: 15 amino acids. The sample taken for sequencing was tumor-infiltrating Tregs sorted from the breast tumor. The rearrangement uses TRBV12-3 or TRBV12-4 and TRBJ1-2, with a weak D call TRBD1 (6 bases). This receptor was taken from a female donor with breast cancer. The CDR3 sequence: CASTATDRIDGGYTF. The DNA for the CDR3 is TGTGCCAGCACCGCTACGGACAGAATCGACGGTGGCTACACCTTC.